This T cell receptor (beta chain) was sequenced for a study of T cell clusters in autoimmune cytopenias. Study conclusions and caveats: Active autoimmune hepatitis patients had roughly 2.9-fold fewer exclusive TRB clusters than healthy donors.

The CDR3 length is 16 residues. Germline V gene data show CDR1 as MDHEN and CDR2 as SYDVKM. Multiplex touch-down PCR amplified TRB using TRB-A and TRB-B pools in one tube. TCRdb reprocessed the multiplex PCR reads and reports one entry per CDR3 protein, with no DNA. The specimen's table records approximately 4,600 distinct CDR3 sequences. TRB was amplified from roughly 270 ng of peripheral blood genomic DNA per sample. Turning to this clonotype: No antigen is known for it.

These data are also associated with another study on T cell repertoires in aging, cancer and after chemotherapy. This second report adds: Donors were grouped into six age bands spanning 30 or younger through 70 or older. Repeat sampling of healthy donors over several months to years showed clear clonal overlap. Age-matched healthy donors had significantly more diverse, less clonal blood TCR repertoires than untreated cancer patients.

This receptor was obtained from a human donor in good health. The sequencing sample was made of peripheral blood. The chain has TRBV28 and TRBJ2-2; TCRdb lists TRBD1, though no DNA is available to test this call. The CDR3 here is CASSIDGAANTGELFF.